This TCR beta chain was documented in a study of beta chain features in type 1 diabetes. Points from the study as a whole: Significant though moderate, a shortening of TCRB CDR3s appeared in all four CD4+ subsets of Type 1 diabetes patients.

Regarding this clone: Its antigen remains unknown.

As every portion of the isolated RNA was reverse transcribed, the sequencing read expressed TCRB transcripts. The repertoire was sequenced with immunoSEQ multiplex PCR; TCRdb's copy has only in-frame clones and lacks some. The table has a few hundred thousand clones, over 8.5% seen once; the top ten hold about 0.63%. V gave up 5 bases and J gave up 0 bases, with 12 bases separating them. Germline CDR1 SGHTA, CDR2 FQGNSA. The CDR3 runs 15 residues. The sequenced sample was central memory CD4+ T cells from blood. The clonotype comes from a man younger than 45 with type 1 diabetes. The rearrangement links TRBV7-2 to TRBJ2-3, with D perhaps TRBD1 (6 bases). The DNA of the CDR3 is TGTGCCAGCAGCATAATTCAGGGGAGCACAGATACGCAGTATTTT. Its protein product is CASSIIQGSTDTQYF.